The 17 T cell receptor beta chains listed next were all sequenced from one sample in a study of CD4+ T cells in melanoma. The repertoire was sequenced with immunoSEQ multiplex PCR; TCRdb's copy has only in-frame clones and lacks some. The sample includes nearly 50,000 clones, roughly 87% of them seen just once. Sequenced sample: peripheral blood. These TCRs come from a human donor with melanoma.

CDR3 nucleotide sequence: TGTGCCAGCAGCTATTCTCAGAGATACTACGAGCAGTACTTC. Amino acid sequence: CASSYSQRYYEQYF. The V and J genes are TRBV5-6 and TRBJ2-7; D call uncertain. This CDR3 contains 14 residues. V was cut by 3 bases and J by 3 bases, with 13 bases left in between. In germline, CDR1 is SGHDT, CDR2 YYEEEE.

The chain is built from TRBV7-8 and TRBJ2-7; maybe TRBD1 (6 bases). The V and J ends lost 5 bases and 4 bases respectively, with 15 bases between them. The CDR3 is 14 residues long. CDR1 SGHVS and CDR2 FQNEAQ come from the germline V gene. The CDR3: CASSLQGNRYEQYF. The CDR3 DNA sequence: TGTGCCAGCAGCCTACAGGGAAATAGGTACGAGCAGTACTTC.

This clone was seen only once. CDR3 nucleotides: TGTGCCAGCAGGGCAAGGACTAGCGGGGGTGCTTCCTATTTT. Protein: CASRARTSGGASYF. The chain has TRBV2 and TRBJ2-3; 13 bases fit TRBD2. J gave up 15 bases and V 6 bases, and 12 bases lay outside the gene matches. Germline-derived CDR1 and CDR2 are SNHLY and FYNNEI. The CDR3 has 14 residues.

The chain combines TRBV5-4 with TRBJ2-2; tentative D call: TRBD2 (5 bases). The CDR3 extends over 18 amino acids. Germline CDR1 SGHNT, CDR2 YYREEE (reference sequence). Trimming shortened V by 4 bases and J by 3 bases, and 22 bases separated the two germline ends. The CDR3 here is CASSQTRSGLRYTGELFF. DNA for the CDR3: TGTGCCAGCAGCCAGACACGAAGTGGACTCCGCTACACCGGGGAGCTGTTTTTT.

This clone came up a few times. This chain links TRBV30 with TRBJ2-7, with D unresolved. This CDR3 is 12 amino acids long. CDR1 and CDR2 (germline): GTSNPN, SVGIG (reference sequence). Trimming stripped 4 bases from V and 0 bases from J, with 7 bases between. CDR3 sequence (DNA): TGTGCCTGGACACAGAGCTCCTACGAGCAGTACTTC. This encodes CAWTQSSYEQYF.

The DNA of the CDR3 is TGTGCCAGCAGCTTAGTTCGGGGGGCCGGGAGTGAGCAGTTCTTC. Translation gives CASSLVRGAGSEQFF. The J gene is TRBJ2-1, the V gene TRBV11-2, with D tentatively TRBD2 (7 bases). CDR3 size: 15 residues. Germline V gene lookup returns CDR1 SGHAT and CDR2 FQNNGV. Trimming left V 1 base short and J 9 bases short, with 16 bases between.

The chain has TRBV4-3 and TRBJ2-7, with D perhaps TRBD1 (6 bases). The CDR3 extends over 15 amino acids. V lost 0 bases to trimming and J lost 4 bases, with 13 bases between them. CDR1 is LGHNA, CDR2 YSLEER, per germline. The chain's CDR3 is CASSQEFRGTYEQYF. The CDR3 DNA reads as TGCGCCAGCAGCCAAGAATTTAGGGGGACGTACGAGCAGTACTTC.

In DNA, the CDR3 is TGTGCCAGCAGTCGCAGGGGGCGCGAAACTGAAGCTTTCTTT. This gives the protein CASSRRGRETEAFF. The J gene is TRBJ1-1, the V gene TRBV5-6, with TRBD1 matching 8 bases. Trimming at V came to 5 bases and at J to 5 bases, leaving 8 bases not matched to a gene. The CDR3 spans 14 residues. Germline V lookup: CDR1 SGHDT, CDR2 YYEEEE. The variable domain in full, with the rest retrieved from reference TRBV5-6 and TRBJ1-1, is DAGVTQSPTHLIKTRGQQVTLRCSPKSGHDTVSWYQQALGQGPQFIFQYYEEEERQRGNFPDRFSGHQFPNYSSELNVNALLLGDSALYLCASSRRGRETEAFFGQGTRLTVV.

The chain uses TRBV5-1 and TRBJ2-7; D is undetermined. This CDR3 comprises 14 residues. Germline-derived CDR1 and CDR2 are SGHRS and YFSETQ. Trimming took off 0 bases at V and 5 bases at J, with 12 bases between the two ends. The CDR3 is CASSLERASHEQYF. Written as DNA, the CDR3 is TGCGCCAGCAGCTTGGAGCGAGCGTCCCACGAGCAGTACTTC. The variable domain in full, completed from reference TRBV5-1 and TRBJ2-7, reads KAGVTQTPRYLIKTRGQQVTLSCSPISGHRSVSWYQQTPGQGLQFLFEYFSETQRNKGNFPGRFSGRQFSNSRSEMNVSTLELGDSALYLCASSLERASHEQYFGPGTRLTVT.

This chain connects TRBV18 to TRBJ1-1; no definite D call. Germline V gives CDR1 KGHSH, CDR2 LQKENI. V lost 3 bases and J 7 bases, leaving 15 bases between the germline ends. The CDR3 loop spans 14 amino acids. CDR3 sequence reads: CASSPQLELIEAFF. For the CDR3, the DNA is TGTGCCAGCTCACCCCAGTTAGAGCTAATTGAAGCTTTCTTT.

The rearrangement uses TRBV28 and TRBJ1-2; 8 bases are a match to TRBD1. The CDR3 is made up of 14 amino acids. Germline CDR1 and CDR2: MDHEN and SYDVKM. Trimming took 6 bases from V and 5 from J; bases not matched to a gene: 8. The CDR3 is CASRLTGGLYGYTF. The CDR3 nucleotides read TGTGCCAGCAGGTTAACAGGGGGTTTGTATGGCTACACCTTC.

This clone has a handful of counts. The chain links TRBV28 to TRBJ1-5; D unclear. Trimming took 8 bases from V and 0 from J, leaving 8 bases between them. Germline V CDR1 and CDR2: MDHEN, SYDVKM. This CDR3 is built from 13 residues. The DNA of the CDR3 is TGTGCCAGCTCAGGTGATAGCAATCAGCCCCAGCATTTT. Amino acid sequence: CASSGDSNQPQHF. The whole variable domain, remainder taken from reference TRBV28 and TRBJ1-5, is DVKVTQSSRYLVKRTGEKVFLECVQDMDHENMFWYRQDPGLGLRLIYFSYDVKMKEKGDIPEGYSVSREKKERFSLILESASTNQTSMYLCASSGDSNQPQHFGDGTRLSIL.

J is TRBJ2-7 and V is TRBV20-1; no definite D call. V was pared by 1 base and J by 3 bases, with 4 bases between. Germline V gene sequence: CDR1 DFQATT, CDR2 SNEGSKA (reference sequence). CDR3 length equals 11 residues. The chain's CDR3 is CSARGDYEQYF. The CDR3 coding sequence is TGCAGTGCTAGAGGCGACTACGAGCAGTACTTC.

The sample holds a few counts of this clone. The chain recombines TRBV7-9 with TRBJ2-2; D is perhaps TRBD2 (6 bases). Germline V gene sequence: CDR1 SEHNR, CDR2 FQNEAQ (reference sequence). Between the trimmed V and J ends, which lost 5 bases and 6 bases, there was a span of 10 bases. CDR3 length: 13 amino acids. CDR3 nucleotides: TGTGCCAGCAGCCCCGGGGGACCCGGGGAGCTGTTTTTT. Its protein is CASSPGGPGELFF.

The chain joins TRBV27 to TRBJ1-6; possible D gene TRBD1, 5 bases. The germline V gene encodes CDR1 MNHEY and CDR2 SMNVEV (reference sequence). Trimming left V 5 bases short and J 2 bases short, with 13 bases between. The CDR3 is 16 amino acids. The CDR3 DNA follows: TGTGCCAGCAGTCCCTGGGACGGTGCCTATAATTCACCCCTCCACTTT. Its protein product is CASSPWDGAYNSPLHF.

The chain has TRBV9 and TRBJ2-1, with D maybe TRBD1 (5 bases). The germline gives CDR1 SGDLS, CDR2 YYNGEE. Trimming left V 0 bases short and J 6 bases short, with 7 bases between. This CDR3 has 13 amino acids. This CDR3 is CASSVAQGNEQFF. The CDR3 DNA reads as TGTGCCAGCAGCGTAGCTCAGGGCAATGAGCAGTTCTTC.

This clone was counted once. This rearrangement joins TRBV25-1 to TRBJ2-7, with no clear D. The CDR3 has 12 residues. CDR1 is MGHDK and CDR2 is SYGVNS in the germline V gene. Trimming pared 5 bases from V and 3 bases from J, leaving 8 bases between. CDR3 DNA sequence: TGTGCCAGCAGTAGTGTGGGCTACGAGCAGTACTTC. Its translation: CASSSVGYEQYF.